The clone carrying this T cell receptor (beta chain) was seen repeatedly, ten times or more. Its matching antigen is unknown. This sample is drawn from a study of regulatory T cells in long-lasting Graves disease. Turning to the study itself: Patients newly diagnosed with Graves' had been on antithyroid drugs for under 3 months.

Study-wide points: Persistent Graves' patients possessed reduced TCR diversity relative to recently diagnosed ones.

The time point: newly diagnosed GD, antithyroid drugs for less than 3 months. The TCR library used RNA extracted from PBMCs. This CDR3 is built from 14 residues. The germline V gene encodes CDR1 LNHNV and CDR2 YYDKDF (reference sequence). Deletions cut 1 base from V and 5 bases from J, with 9 bases between. Researchers made TCR beta libraries by using iRepertoire HTBI primers and running Arm-PCR on CDR3 regions. Each CDR3 protein is one row after TCRdb ran MiXCR on the multiplex PCR reads. The profile covers about 210,000 distinct CDR3 sequences, with 15% to 20% appearing a single time and around 11% taken by the ten largest. The sample was also reused in another study, on T cells in Graves' hyperthyroidism and ophthalmopathy.

The chain has TRBV15 and TRBJ2-1; D is uncertain. Sequencing used peripheral blood mononuclear cells (PBMCs), obtained at new diagnosis, from a patient treated with antithyroid drugs. This TCR was sampled from a woman between 25 and 40 years old with Graves disease. The CDR3 protein is CATSRADLDNEQFF. Here the CDR3 DNA reads TGTGCCACCAGCAGAGCGGACCTCGACAATGAGCAGTTCTTC.